The 29 T cell receptor beta chains below were found in one sample sequenced in a study of blood T cell repertoires in COVID-19. Clones were read by immunoSEQ multiplex PCR, and TCRdb kept only the in-frame ones, dropping some. The sample consists of over 300,000 clones, around 85% of them appearing once. The sequencing sample was made of PBMCs or T cells enriched from blood (not recorded which). The receptors shown here come from a man younger than 45 who had recovered from COVID-19.

The V and J genes are TRBV10-3 and TRBJ2-7; a weak D match, TRBD1 (6 bases). Per germline, CDR1 ENHRY and CDR2 SYGVKD. Trimming removed 6 bases at V and 6 bases at J, with 24 bases between. There are 16 residues in the CDR3. The CDR3 DNA reads as TGTGCCATCAGGACCAGTCAGAGGGGGAGTTTTGGCGAGCAGTACTTC. It encodes CAIRTSQRGSFGEQYF.

This chain joins TRBV21-1 and TRBJ1-4. TRBV21-1 is a listed pseudogene. The CDR3 is 17 residues long. CDR3 coding DNA: TGTGCCAGCAGCAAATGCCTGCGTATTCAAACTAATGAAAAACTGTTTTTT. Its translation: CASSKCLRIQTNEKLFF.

The chain employs TRBV4-3 and TRBJ2-7, with 7 bases fitting TRBD1. CDR3 size: 15 residues. V trimming: 4 bases; J trimming: 5 bases; junction bases outside the gene matches: 11. Looked up from germline, CDR1 is LGHNA and CDR2 is YSLEER. The CDR3 region is CASSPQGQGDNEQYF. CDR3 nucleotides: TGCGCCAGCAGCCCTCAGGGGCAGGGGGACAACGAGCAGTACTTC.

The rearrangement uses TRBV5-1 and TRBJ1-5; 9 bases align to TRBD1. Germline-derived CDR1 and CDR2 are SGHRS and YFSETQ. Trimming at V came to 4 bases and at J to 5 bases, leaving 7 bases not matched to a gene. This CDR3 is 15 amino acids long. The CDR3 coding sequence is TGCGCCAGCAGCCCCGGGGACAGGGTGTATCAGCCCCAGCATTTT. Translated: CASSPGDRVYQPQHF.

In its sample, this clone was seen a few times. The gene calls are TRBV3-1 (or the pseudogene TRBV3-2) and TRBJ2-7; 10 bases align to TRBD1. Trimming at V came to 4 bases and at J to 7 bases, leaving 7 bases not matched to a gene. This CDR3 region has 14 residues. CDR1 is LGHDT and CDR2 is YNNKEL in the germline V gene (reference sequence). The chain's CDR3 is CASSPRQGAGEQYF. The CDR3 DNA is TGTGCCAGCAGCCCGAGACAGGGGGCCGGGGAGCAGTACTTC.

A word on this clone: At one boundary the junction diverges from the germline segment, which might be a read error. This chain joins TRBV19 and TRBJ1-1; D is undetermined. Germline V CDR1 and CDR2: LNHDA, SQIVND (reference sequence). The CDR3 sequence is 11 residues long. The CDR3 reads CASSIMATWAF. CDR3 in DNA: TGTGCCAGTAGTATAATGGCGACGTGGGCTTTT.

This clone was observed a handful of times. V and J are TRBV7-2 and TRBJ1-1, with 7 nucleotides matching TRBD1. This CDR3 spans 15 amino acids. Germline CDR1 reads SGHTA; CDR2 reads FQGNSA. With 4 bases clipped from V and 1 base from J, the junction kept 6 bases outside the gene matches. In DNA form, the CDR3 reads TGTGCCAGCAGCTCGGAGGGGGCGGGGAACACTGAAGCTTTCTTT. This sequence encodes CASSSEGAGNTEAFF.

The chain couples TRBV11-1 to TRBJ1-3; possibly TRBD1 for D (5 bases). V was trimmed by 8 bases and J by 2 bases, leaving 7 bases between them. CDR3 size: 12 residues. From germline, CDR1 is SGHAT and CDR2 FQDESV (reference sequence). The CDR3 here is CASAGPGNTIYF. In DNA form, the CDR3 reads TGTGCCAGCGCGGGGCCTGGAAACACCATATATTTT.

The rearrangement uses TRBV7-2 and TRBJ2-7; D possibly corresponds to TRBD1 (5 bases). The CDR3 contains 14 residues. Per germline, CDR1 SGHTA and CDR2 FQGNSA. V was clipped by 2 bases and J by 3 bases, with 11 bases between them. This CDR3 reads CASSLRQRGYEQYF. The CDR3 DNA sequence: TGTGCCAGCAGCTTAAGACAGAGAGGCTACGAGCAGTACTTC.

The V call is TRBV5-1, the J call TRBJ2-1; the match to TRBD2 covers 8 bases. The germline gives CDR1 SGHRS, CDR2 YFSETQ. Trimming cost V 3 bases and J 0 bases; bases outside gene matches: 5. The CDR3 is made up of 16 amino acids. DNA of the CDR3: TGCGCCAGCAGCTCTGTAGCGGGGAACTCCTACAATGAGCAGTTCTTC. Translating it yields CASSSVAGNSYNEQFF.

V gene TRBV7-2 combines with J gene TRBJ2-7; perhaps TRBD2 as D (7 bases). Germline CDR1 SGHTA, CDR2 FQGNSA. CDR3 size: 16 residues. Trimming removed 1 base from V and 2 bases from J, with 15 bases in between. The CDR3 here is CASSLGGAGAPYEQYF. The CDR3 DNA is TGTGCCAGCAGCTTAGGGGGGGCGGGGGCCCCCTACGAGCAGTACTTC. The full variable domain, completed using reference TRBV7-2 and TRBJ2-7, is GAGVSQSPSNKVTEKGKDVELRCDPISGHTALYWYRQSLGQGLEFLIYFQGNSAPDKSGLPSDRFSAERTGGSVSTLTIQRTQQEDSAVYLCASSLGGAGAPYEQYFGPGTRLTVT.

Only a few counts were recorded for this clone. The chain employs TRBV3-1 (or the pseudogene TRBV3-2) and TRBJ1-2; D is unresolved. Trimming cost V 3 bases and J 8 bases, with 10 bases left between them. Germline CDR1 is LGHDT and CDR2 is YNNKEL (reference sequence). The CDR3 has 12 amino acids. The CDR3 nucleotides read TGTGCCAGCAGCCAGGGCTTCCGGGGCTACACCTTC. Its protein product is CASSQGFRGYTF.

The genes are TRBV11-2 and TRBJ2-3; possibly TRBD2 for D (6 bases). This CDR3 has 14 amino acids. The V end was cut by 2 bases, the J end by 3 bases, with 9 bases between. Germline CDR1 and CDR2: SGHAT and FQNNGV. The CDR3 sequence: CASSLSGGTDTQYF. CDR3 coding DNA: TGTGCCAGCAGCTTATCCGGGGGAACAGATACGCAGTATTTT.

V usage is TRBV10-2 and J usage is TRBJ1-3; perhaps TRBD1 as D (6 bases). This CDR3 has 18 amino acids. CDR1 and CDR2 (germline): WSHSY, SAAADI. V shed 2 bases and J shed 0 bases, with 17 bases lying between them. CDR3: CASSERSATGHSGNTIYF. The CDR3 DNA sequence: TGCGCCAGCAGTGAGAGGTCGGCGACAGGCCACTCTGGAAACACCATATATTTT.

This clone turned up a few times. The chain recombines TRBV18 with TRBJ1-1, with TRBD1 as a possible D gene (5 bases). CDR1 KGHSH and CDR2 LQKENI come from the germline V gene. The CDR3 has 15 residues. The V end was cut by 2 bases, the J end by 1 base, with 11 bases between. The CDR3 bases are TGTGCCAGCTCACCAGGGGTACAGGAGAACACTGAAGCTTTCTTT. Its protein is CASSPGVQENTEAFF.

This clone has only one observation. This chain uses TRBV9 with TRBJ2-3; TRBD2 aligns across 9 bases. The CDR3 runs 14 residues. Germline CDR1 reads SGDLS; CDR2 reads YYNGEE. V shed 0 bases, J shed 6 bases, and the junction held 2 bases outside the gene matches. The DNA for the CDR3 is TGTGCCAGCAGCGTAGGGCTAGCGGGGGATACGCAGTATTTT. Translating gives CASSVGLAGDTQYF.

The chain carries TRBV5-1 and TRBJ1-4, with a weak D call TRBD1 (6 bases). The CDR3 has 15 residues. Germline V gene lookup returns CDR1 SGHRS and CDR2 YFSETQ. With 4 bases removed from V and 3 bases from J, the gap between germline ends came to 13 bases. CDR3 DNA: TGCGCCAGCAGCGCAACAGGGCCTTCTAATGAAAAACTGTTTTTT. It specifies CASSATGPSNEKLFF.

This chain links TRBV6-1 with TRBJ1-2; D gene unclear. Germline CDR1 and CDR2: MNHNS and SASEGT. V was clipped by 1 base and J by 4 bases, with 10 bases between them. CDR3 length: 14 residues. The CDR3 bases are TGTGCCAGCAGTGAAGTTGAGAAATTCTATGGCTACACCTTC. This sequence encodes CASSEVEKFYGYTF.

The chain recombines TRBV5-4 with TRBJ1-3; D might be TRBD1 (5 bases). This CDR3 has 16 amino acids. Deletions cut 1 base from V and 3 bases from J, with 14 bases between. CDR1 is SGHNT and CDR2 is YYREEE in the germline V gene (reference sequence). DNA of the CDR3: TGTGCCAGCAGCTTGTCCGGGGGGAGGAGTGGAAACACCATATATTTT. This codes for CASSLSGGRSGNTIYF.

The chain joins TRBV6-5 to TRBJ1-2; D gene uncertain. The ends were cut back, 4 bases at V and 8 bases at J, with 11 bases in the middle. This CDR3 spans 12 amino acids. The germline V gene encodes CDR1 MNHEY and CDR2 SVGAGI. The CDR3 loop is CASSLTRVGYTF. In DNA form, the CDR3 reads TGTGCCAGCAGTTTAACACGGGTCGGCTACACCTTC.

The gene calls are TRBV6-4 and TRBJ2-5; possible D gene TRBD2, 6 bases. Germline V gives CDR1 MRHNA, CDR2 SNTAGT. The CDR3 has 13 residues. Trimming left V 2 bases short and J 5 bases short, with 9 bases between. This CDR3 is CASSDTSGETQYF. For the CDR3, the DNA is TGTGCCAGCAGTGACACGAGCGGGGAGACCCAGTACTTC.

V usage is TRBV9 and J usage is TRBJ2-3; D is perhaps TRBD2 (6 bases). This CDR3 is built from 15 residues. The germline V gene has CDR1 SGDLS and CDR2 YYNGEE. Between the trimmed V and J ends, which lost 4 bases and 0 bases, there was a span of 12 bases. The CDR3 bases are TGTGCCAGCAGCTCCGGGACTCACAGCACAGATACGCAGTATTTT. This codes for CASSSGTHSTDTQYF.

The V call is TRBV20-1, the J call TRBJ1-1, with D possibly TRBD1 on 6 matching bases. This CDR3 spans 10 amino acids. Germline values: CDR1 DFQATT, CDR2 SNEGSKA (reference sequence). Trimming took 5 bases from V and 8 from J, leaving 9 bases between them. The CDR3 DNA sequence: TGCAGTGCTGATGGGACAGAAGCTTTCTTT. Protein sequence: CSADGTEAFF.

The rearrangement links TRBV29-1 to TRBJ2-5, with D tentatively TRBD1 (5 bases). From germline, CDR1 is SQVTM and CDR2 ANQGSEA. Trimming stripped 4 bases from V and 5 bases from J, with 14 bases between. The CDR3 is 13 residues long. The CDR3 coding sequence is TGCAGCGTTGTATGGGGCAGTTGGGAGACCCAGTACTTC. This translates into CSVVWGSWETQYF.

The table lists this clone with a few counts. This sequence joins TRBV6-5 and TRBJ2-1, with 8 bases that match TRBD1. The junction had 5 bases not matched to a gene; V was cut back by 5 bases and J by 8 bases. CDR1 and CDR2 (germline): MNHEY, SVGAGI. The CDR3 loop spans 13 amino acids. This chain's CDR3 is CASSRQGLDEQFF. CDR3 nucleotides: TGTGCCAGCAGTCGACAGGGGTTAGATGAGCAGTTCTTC.

In its sample, this clone was seen once. V and J are TRBV6-2 or TRBV6-3 and TRBJ2-1, with D tentatively TRBD1 (6 bases). Trimming took 5 bases from V and 4 from J, leaving 12 bases between them. This CDR3 has 14 amino acids. Germline-derived CDR1 and CDR2 are MNHEY and SVGEGT. The CDR3 sequence is CASSIRTEYNEQFF. Written as DNA, the CDR3 is TGTGCCAGCAGTATCCGGACAGAGTACAATGAGCAGTTCTTC.

The gene calls are TRBV4-2 and TRBJ2-2; TRBD2 might be the D (5 bases). The CDR3 covers 15 residues. Germline CDR1 LGHNA, CDR2 YNFKEQ. Trimming took off 4 bases at V and 2 bases at J, with 11 bases between the two ends. The CDR3 spells CASSRGPTNTGELFF. The CDR3 nucleotides read TGTGCCAGCAGCCGAGGGCCTACTAACACCGGGGAGCTGTTTTTT.

The chain couples TRBV5-8 to TRBJ1-1; 9 nucleotides line up with TRBD1. The CDR3 sequence is 15 residues long. After removal of 5 bases from V and 2 bases from J, the junction contained 7 bases not matched to a gene. Germline V gives CDR1 SGHTS, CDR2 YDEGEE. The DNA of the CDR3 is TGTGCCAGCAGACACCTACAGGGGGCCAACACTGAAGCTTTCTTT. The encoded protein is CASRHLQGANTEAFF.

The gene calls are TRBV4-1 and TRBJ2-2, with D possibly TRBD2 on 6 matching bases. The CDR3 has 19 residues. The V gene's germline CDR1 is MGHRA and CDR2 YSYEKL. Trimming removed 0 bases from V and 1 base from J, with 18 bases in between. Here the CDR3 reads CASSQEGWGTLLNTGELFF. The CDR3 coding sequence is TGCGCCAGCAGCCAAGAGGGGTGGGGGACTCTACTGAACACCGGGGAGCTGTTTTTT.